These 21 T cell receptor beta chains originate from one sample sequenced in a study of cytomegalovirus exposure and HLA in healthy donors (dated by TCRdb to the late 2010s). Library prep was done by the immunoSEQ multiplex PCR assay. The multiplex PCR relied on a mix of 60 forward primers for TCR Vbeta segments and 13 reverse primers for TCR Jbeta segments. This is the immuneACCESS table as TCRdb keeps it, with only in-frame sequences that have V and J called. A part of the clones is gone; compared with another copy, unresolved V genes explain less than half, and the rest is unexplained. The sample records about 130,000 clones, about four fifths of which are singletons. The top ten clones comprise 5.3% of the sample. The material sequenced was PBMCs. The origin of the receptors is a man aged 25 to 45 in good health and CMV-seronegative.

This chain joins TRBV18 and TRBJ2-7; possibly TRBD1 for D (5 bases). Germline-derived CDR1 and CDR2 are KGHSH and LQKENI. The CDR3 has 16 amino acids. Trimming cost V 3 bases and J 3 bases, with 18 bases left between them. This CDR3 is CASSPLQGRIIYEQYF. The CDR3 DNA reads TGTGCCAGCTCACCTCTGCAGGGCCGGATTATCTACGAGCAGTACTTC.

J is TRBJ1-2 and V is TRBV28; the D gene is possibly TRBD1 (6 bases). CDR1 MDHEN and CDR2 SYDVKM come from the germline V gene. The CDR3 sequence is 13 residues long. V was pared by 2 bases and J by 8 bases, with 12 bases between. DNA of the CDR3: TGTGCCAGCAGTTTACTGGCAGGGGAGGGCTACACCTTC. It specifies CASSLLAGEGYTF.

The V gene is TRBV5-1, the J gene TRBJ2-1, with 9 bases fitting TRBD1. Germline lookup yields CDR1 SGHRS and CDR2 YFSETQ. The CDR3 extends over 17 amino acids. V trimming: 9 bases; J trimming: 1 base; junction bases outside the gene matches: 14. The CDR3 spells CATKMGHGQGSYNEQFF. The CDR3 nucleotides read TGCGCCACCAAAATGGGACACGGACAGGGGTCCTACAATGAGCAGTTCTTC. The full variable domain, completed using reference TRBV5-1 and TRBJ2-1, is KAGVTQTPRYLIKTRGQQVTLSCSPISGHRSVSWYQQTPGQGLQFLFEYFSETQRNKGNFPGRFSGRQFSNSRSEMNVSTLELGDSALYLCATKMGHGQGSYNEQFFGPGTRLTVL.

The chain employs TRBV6-5 and TRBJ2-7; 7 nucleotides line up with TRBD2. Germline V CDR1 and CDR2: MNHEY, SVGAGI. The V and J ends lost 2 bases and 4 bases, in that order; junction bases with no gene match: 2. The CDR3 has 13 amino acids. Here the CDR3 DNA reads TGTGCCAGCAGTTACGGGAGGGGATACGAGCAGTACTTC. Its protein product is CASSYGRGYEQYF.

V gene TRBV5-1 combines with J gene TRBJ1-2; D not resolved. Germline loops: CDR1 SGHRS, CDR2 YFSETQ. The CDR3 contains 14 residues. Trimming left V 4 bases short and J 3 bases short, with 13 bases between. The chain's CDR3 is CASSITSGDYGYTF. CDR3 coding DNA: TGCGCCAGCAGCATTACGAGCGGCGACTATGGCTACACCTTC.

The chain is built from TRBV28 and TRBJ1-6; the D gene is possibly TRBD1 (6 bases). The length of the CDR3 is 12 residues. Germline V gene data show CDR1 as MDHEN and CDR2 as SYDVKM. V lost 5 bases and J lost 19, with 18 bases in between. The CDR3 coding sequence is TGTGCCAGCAGTCCATACCGACAGGTGGCTCACTTT. It codes for CASSPYRQVAHF.

This chain uses TRBV4-3 with TRBJ2-3; TRBD2 matches 7 bases. Germline V gene sequence: CDR1 LGHNA, CDR2 YSLEER. V dropped 0 bases and J dropped 3; count of bases not matched to a gene: 9. This CDR3 comprises 17 residues. CDR3 DNA sequence: TGCGCCAGCAGCCAAGATTTGCGGGAGTATCTTACAGATACGCAGTATTTT. Translating gives CASSQDLREYLTDTQYF.

The chain uses TRBV11-2 and TRBJ2-2; D is undetermined. V lost 1 base, J lost 2 bases, and 8 bases lay in between. Per germline, CDR1 SGHAT and CDR2 FQNNGV. The CDR3 covers 15 residues. CDR3 amino acids: CASSLGAINTGELFF. CDR3 in DNA: TGTGCCAGCAGCTTAGGTGCTATCAACACCGGGGAGCTGTTTTTT.

The genes are TRBV27 and TRBJ1-4; unclear D gene. CDR1 and CDR2 (germline): MNHEY, SMNVEV (reference sequence). The ends were cut back, 3 bases at V and 6 bases at J, with 11 bases in the middle. CDR3 size: 14 residues. CDR3 sequence: CASSFAREDEKLFF. In DNA form, the CDR3 reads TGTGCCAGCAGTTTCGCACGAGAGGATGAAAAACTGTTTTTT.

V and J are TRBV28 and TRBJ1-1; 9 nucleotides agree with TRBD1. Germline CDR1 reads MDHEN; CDR2 reads SYDVKM. The CDR3 runs 14 residues. V lost 6 bases, J lost 3 bases, and 5 bases stayed unmatched. In nucleotides, the CDR3 is TGTGCCAGCAGCCCCGGGACAGGGCACACTGAAGCTTTCTTT. It translates to CASSPGTGHTEAFF. The full variable domain, rest sourced from reference TRBV28 and TRBJ1-1, is DVKVTQSSRYLVKRTGEKVFLECVQDMDHENMFWYRQDPGLGLRLIYFSYDVKMKEKGDIPEGYSVSREKKERFSLILESASTNQTSMYLCASSPGTGHTEAFFGQGTRLTVV.

The chain has TRBV5-4 and TRBJ2-5; D is unclear. The germline gives CDR1 SGHNT, CDR2 YYREEE (reference sequence). The V end was cut by 2 bases, the J end by 1 base, with 6 bases between. The CDR3 covers 13 residues. CDR3 in amino acids: CASSFGSQETQYF. CDR3 coding DNA: TGTGCCAGCAGCTTTGGCAGCCAAGAGACCCAGTACTTC. The full variable domain, in which reference TRBV5-4 and TRBJ2-5 provide the parts outside the CDR3, is ETGVTQSPTHLIKTRGQQVTLRCSSQSGHNTVSWYQQALGQGPQFIFQYYREEENGRGNFPPRFSGLQFPNYSSELNVNALELDDSALYLCASSFGSQETQYFGPGTRLLVL.

Regarding this clone: This specimen includes other DNA sequences encoding the same CDR3. This chain links TRBV5-1 with TRBJ2-7, with D possibly being TRBD1 (6 bases). This CDR3 contains 12 residues. Germline V gene sequence: CDR1 SGHRS, CDR2 YFSETQ. The germline V and J ends were trimmed by 4 bases and 5 bases, with 10 bases remaining between them. The CDR3 bases are TGCGCCAGCAGCGTGCAGGGGAACGAGCAGTACTTC. Translating it yields CASSVQGNEQYF.

The chain has TRBV4-3 and TRBJ2-7; 10 bases line up with TRBD1. V gave up 1 base and J gave up 3 bases; unmatched junction bases: 3. Germline V gene lookup returns CDR1 LGHNA and CDR2 YSLEER. This CDR3 has 15 residues. CDR3 coding DNA: TGCGCCAGCAGCCAAGCGTGGACAGGGGGCTACGAGCAGTACTTC. It encodes CASSQAWTGGYEQYF.

The rearrangement links TRBV25-1 to TRBJ2-1, with 8 nucleotides matching TRBD2. The CDR3 totals 18 residues. With 2 bases clipped from V and 0 bases from J, the junction kept 9 bases outside the gene matches. Germline V gene sequence: CDR1 MGHDK, CDR2 SYGVNS. CDR3: CASSEDPERGLSYNEQFF. CDR3 coding DNA: TGTGCCAGCAGTGAAGACCCCGAGCGGGGGCTCTCCTACAATGAGCAGTTCTTC. The full variable domain, its missing parts supplied by reference TRBV25-1 and TRBJ2-1, is EADIYQTPRYLVIGTGKKITLECSQTMGHDKMYWYQQDPGMELHLIHYSYGVNSTEKGDLSSESTVSRIRTEHFPLTLESARPSHTSQYLCASSEDPERGLSYNEQFFGPGTRLTVL.

This clone was recorded only once. The gene calls are TRBV5-1 and TRBJ2-3; TRBD1 aligns across 7 bases. From germline, CDR1 is SGHRS and CDR2 YFSETQ. This CDR3 comprises 15 residues. The V gene end was trimmed by 9 bases and the J gene end by 0 bases; junction bases not matched to a gene: 10. The CDR3 DNA reads as TGCGCCACCAGGCAGGGGGTCTCTAGCACAGATACGCAGTATTTT. This sequence encodes CATRQGVSSTDTQYF.

J is TRBJ2-2 and V is TRBV27, with D perhaps TRBD1 (6 bases). The V end was cut by 5 bases, the J end by 3 bases, with 16 bases between. CDR1 is MNHEY, CDR2 SMNVEV, per germline (reference sequence). This CDR3 comprises 16 residues. The CDR3, as DNA: TGTGCCAGCAGTGAGGCCGGCAGGGGTGACACCGGGGAGCTGTTTTTT. Its translation: CASSEAGRGDTGELFF.

V gene TRBV5-1 combines with J gene TRBJ2-7; D is possibly TRBD2 (6 bases). The CDR3 is 15 amino acids. CDR1 is SGHRS and CDR2 is YFSETQ in the germline V gene. With 0 bases removed from V and 2 bases from J, the gap between germline ends came to 12 bases. In nucleotides, the CDR3 is TGCGCCAGCAGCTTGGGGGGGGAGAGTACCTACGAGCAGTACTTC. Translation gives CASSLGGESTYEQYF.

This clone was counted a single time. The chain recombines TRBV28 with TRBJ2-1; a weak D match, TRBD2 (5 bases). Trimming removed 3 bases at V and 6 bases at J, with 12 bases between. Germline V gene lookup returns CDR1 MDHEN and CDR2 SYDVKM. The CDR3 runs to 14 residues. The chain's CDR3 is CASSFVGRGNEQFF. The CDR3 bases are TGTGCCAGCAGTTTTGTAGGGAGAGGCAATGAGCAGTTCTTC.

The chain joins TRBV19 to TRBJ2-2; 10 positions match TRBD2. There are 15 residues in the CDR3. V lost 7 bases, J lost 4 bases, and 6 bases stayed unmatched. Germline CDR1 LNHDA, CDR2 SQIVND (reference sequence). CDR3 sequence: CASTDGTSVTGELFF. In nucleotides, the CDR3 is TGTGCCAGTACGGATGGGACTAGCGTCACCGGGGAGCTGTTTTTT.

V usage is TRBV4-1 and J usage is TRBJ1-2; a possible D gene is TRBD1 (5 bases). Trimming took 7 bases from V and 2 from J, leaving 17 bases between them. The CDR3 runs to 15 residues. Germline V gives CDR1 MGHRA, CDR2 YSYEKL. CDR3: CASNKLVTENYGYTF. The CDR3 DNA is TGCGCCAGCAACAAACTCGTGACAGAGAACTATGGCTACACCTTC.

This rearrangement joins TRBV11-1 to TRBJ2-7, with 7 bases aligning to TRBD1. The CDR3 extends over 16 amino acids. CDR1 SGHAT and CDR2 FQDESV come from the germline V gene (reference sequence). V gave up 3 bases and J gave up 5 bases; unmatched junction bases: 13. CDR3 protein: CASSLLMRTGVHEQYF. The CDR3 DNA follows: TGTGCCAGCAGCTTGTTGATGAGGACAGGCGTCCACGAGCAGTACTTC.